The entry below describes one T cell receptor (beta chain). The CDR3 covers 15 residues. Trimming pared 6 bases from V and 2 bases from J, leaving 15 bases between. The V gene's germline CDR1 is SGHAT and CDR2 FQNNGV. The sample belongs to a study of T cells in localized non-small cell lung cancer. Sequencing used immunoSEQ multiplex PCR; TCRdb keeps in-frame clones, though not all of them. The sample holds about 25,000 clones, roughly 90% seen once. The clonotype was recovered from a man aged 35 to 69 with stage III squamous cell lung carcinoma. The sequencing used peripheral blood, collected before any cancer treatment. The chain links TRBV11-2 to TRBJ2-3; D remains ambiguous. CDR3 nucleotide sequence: TGTGCCAGCAGGAGGATTTTAGTCGACACAGATACGCAGTATTTT. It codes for CASRRILVDTDTQYF.